This TCR beta chain comes out of a study (dated by TCRdb to the mid-2010s). Library preparation used RT-PCR. The sequencer listed for this sample is Illumina MiSeq. The raw public data were reprocessed by TCRdb itself: fastp quality trimming at Q25, MiXCR clonotype calling, in-frame beta chains only. Rows with one shared CDR3 protein collapse into an entry with the most common genes and DNA. In this sample the table shows more than 600,000 distinct CDR3 sequences, 13% to 15% of which occur a single time. Of the sample, just over 3.5% is held by the ten largest clones. Regarding this clonotype: The antigen this receptor binds is unknown. The record has no base qualities; no much larger clone is one base away.

V sheds 1 base and J sheds 8 bases, leaving 14 bases between their ends. CDR1 and CDR2 are read off the germline V gene (reference sequence) as DFQATT and SNEGSKA. The CDR3 sequence holds 14 residues, the cysteine and phenylalanine included. Only the CDR3 part of the read is kept: 42 bases, read in frame from the first base. The TCR comes from a female donor in good health, serving as a healthy control. The sequence links TRBV20-1 to TRBJ1-4; no D gene call is confident. Sequencing was done on a sample of memory CD4+ T cells from blood. The CDR3 loop reads CSARVGLLGEKLFF. Read as DNA, the sequence is TGCAGTGCTAGAGTTGGACTCCTGGGGGAAAAACTGTTTTTT.